The 5 T cell receptor beta chains below all came from one sample that was sequenced in a study of graft-versus-host responses after intestinal transplantation. The protocol was immunoSEQ multiplex PCR, while the TCRdb copy is restricted to in-frame clones and leaves out a portion. The sample carries 90,000 to 150,000 clones, just under 95% recorded once. No cognate antigen is known for these TCRs. This specimen was unstimulated CD4+ T cells sorted from spleen or lymph node cells, taken before intestinal transplant. The receptors derive from a human donor who received an intestinal transplant.

The chain is built from TRBV5-4 and TRBJ2-1, with 9 bases aligning to TRBD2. CDR3 length equals 15 residues. Looked up from germline, CDR1 is SGHNT and CDR2 is YYREEE (reference sequence). With V trimmed by 0 bases and J by 9 bases, 7 bases remained unmatched. CDR3 nucleotides: TGTGCCAGCAGCTTGGACTTAGCGGGAGTTAGTGAGCAGTTCTTC. Translating gives CASSLDLAGVSEQFF.

The rearrangement links TRBV6-1 to TRBJ2-2, with 9 bases identical to TRBD2. The CDR3 covers 15 residues. Per germline, CDR1 MNHNS and CDR2 SASEGT. V lost 4 bases, J lost 7 bases, and 7 bases stayed unmatched. The CDR3 sequence is CASSVFSGSGGELFF. CDR3 bases: TGTGCCAGCAGTGTATTTAGCGGGAGTGGCGGGGAGCTGTTTTTT.

V usage is TRBV5-1 and J usage is TRBJ2-5; D might be TRBD2 (6 bases). Between the trimmed V and J ends, which lost 0 bases and 1 base, there was a span of 10 bases. Germline-derived CDR1 and CDR2 are SGHRS and YFSETQ. This CDR3 has 15 amino acids. CDR3 bases: TGCGCCAGCAGCTTGGCGGCTAGCGCCCAAGAGACCCAGTACTTC. Translating it yields CASSLAASAQETQYF. The full variable domain, completed using reference TRBV5-1 and TRBJ2-5, is KAGVTQTPRYLIKTRGQQVTLSCSPISGHRSVSWYQQTPGQGLQFLFEYFSETQRNKGNFPGRFSGRQFSNSRSEMNVSTLELGDSALYLCASSLAASAQETQYFGPGTRLLVL.

This chain joins TRBV2 and TRBJ2-3, with TRBD1 matching over 8 bases. This CDR3 has 14 amino acids. V was clipped by 3 bases and J by 6 bases; unmatched bases: 5. Per germline, CDR1 SNHLY and CDR2 FYNNEI. The CDR3 protein is CASSEAQGADTQYF. The DNA of the CDR3 is TGTGCCAGCAGTGAGGCCCAGGGGGCGGATACGCAGTATTTT.

The gene calls are TRBV6-5 and TRBJ1-1; D remains ambiguous. CDR3 length: 13 residues. CDR1 MNHEY and CDR2 SVGAGI come from the germline V gene. The ends were cut back, 6 bases at V and 6 bases at J, with 14 bases in the middle. CDR3 residues: CASRSGPASEAFF. DNA for the CDR3: TGTGCCAGCAGGTCGGGCCCAGCCTCTGAAGCTTTCTTT.